This T cell receptor (beta chain) is from a study of blood T cell repertoires in COVID-19. CDR1 and CDR2 from the germline V gene are SGDLS and YYNGEE. There are 14 residues in the CDR3. V lost 2 bases to trimming and J lost 4 bases; unmatched junction nucleotides: 3. This clone was counted at least ten times. This specimen includes other DNA sequences encoding the same CDR3. In the authors' methods: Researchers report that nucleated cell counts were estimated from reference gene primer amplification. Sequencing used immunoSEQ multiplex PCR; TCRdb keeps in-frame clones, though not all of them. V and J calls and clone size are those listed in that table; D and trimming were worked out from the DNA. The repertoire consists of 250,000 to 350,000 clones, with 80% to 95% occurring once and the leading ten covering 2.2%.

The V gene is TRBV9, the J gene TRBJ2-5, with 9 positions matching TRBD1. This clonotype was obtained from a woman aged 25 to 45 with COVID-19, enrolled during active disease. The sequenced sample consisted of peripheral blood. The CDR3: CASSVGTGRETQYF. CDR3 sequence (DNA): TGTGCCAGCAGCGTGGGGACAGGGAGAGAGACCCAGTACTTC.